The text below deals with one T cell receptor (beta chain). These data originate in a study of beta chain features in type 1 diabetes. The CDR3 is 17 amino acids. Germline assignment: CDR1 SGHTA and CDR2 FQGNSA. Trimming took 1 base from V and 0 from J, leaving 10 bases between them. The study reverse transcribed the entire isolated RNA, so it sequenced expressed TCRB transcripts. Method: immunoSEQ multiplex PCR; TCRdb's copy keeps in-frame clones and lacks some. This sample has fewer than 900,000 clones, with about a sixth found just once. The clonotype originates from a woman younger than 30 in good health. The sequencing sample was made of naive CD4+ T cells from blood. The rearrangement uses TRBV7-2 and TRBJ2-6; the D is unclear. Here the CDR3 reads CASSLGSSSSGANVLTF. DNA of the CDR3: TGTGCCAGCAGCTTAGGGTCCTCTAGCTCTGGGGCCAACGTCCTGACTTTC. Full variable domain (rest looked up from reference TRBV7-2 and TRBJ2-6): GAGVSQSPSNKVTEKGKDVELRCDPISGHTALYWYRQSLGQGLEFLIYFQGNSAPDKSGLPSDRFSAERTGGSVSTLTIQRTQQEDSAVYLCASSLGSSSSGANVLTFGAGSRLTVL.